The rows below give T cell receptor beta chains drawn from one sample of a study of CXCR3-negative and CXCR3-positive naive CD8 T cells. For each CDR3 protein, TCRdb gives one entry from its re-call of the 5' RACE reads, without DNA. The sample holds 100,000 to 150,000 distinct CDR3 sequences. Sequencing input: naive CXCR3- CD8+ T cells from blood. The source of these receptors is a human donor in good health. Some clones in this sample may be carry-over from other donors' samples. Each CDR3 is given with its conserved first and last residue. The order of the fields is J gene, V gene, CDR3 protein.

>TRBJ2-4|TRBV21-1
CASSTIRTSGGREYF
>TRBJ1-2|TRBV7-9
CASSFDQGYYGYTF
>TRBJ2-1|TRBV29-1
CSVEELAGGIANEQFF
>TRBJ2-1|TRBV5-1
CASSLGPLSNNEQFF
>TRBJ2-5|TRBV2
CASSDPLAQEKETQYF
>TRBJ2-7|TRBV5-7
CASSWDHYEQYF
>TRBJ2-1|TRBV5-8
CASSPGTSGVSSYNEQFF
>TRBJ2-1|TRBV28
CASSLLGQGYNEQFF
>TRBJ2-7|TRBV28
CASSYSGTYEQYF
>TRBJ1-2|TRBV29-1
CSVAGARGYTF
>TRBJ2-7|TRBV2
CASSWGSGYEQYF